This TCR beta chain derives from a study of T cells in Graves' hyperthyroidism and ophthalmopathy. This clonotype occurred many times. Its antigen is currently unknown. It was RNA transcripts that yielded the amplified TCR beta CDR3 regions. HTBI primers drove first-round RT-PCR of the TCR CDR3. One entry per CDR3 protein, called by TCRdb with MiXCR from the multiplex PCR reads. This sample carries 540,000 or so distinct CDR3 sequences, 35% to 55% of them seen once, and the ten largest clones take 19%. Pregnant or lactating patients were excluded, as were those with uncontrolled infection or other autoimmune disease. Diagnosing involved the use of clinical symptoms, serum thyroxine and TRAb, thyroid ultrasound and orbital computed tomography. The germline V and J ends were trimmed by 4 bases and 5 bases, with 19 bases remaining between them. CDR1 and CDR2 (germline): SGHRS, YFSETQ. This CDR3 has 15 amino acids.

Study outcomes and limitations: Separating ophthalmopathy from stable hyperthyroidism was achieved by a 13 V-J model. Within blood appeared most thyroid clonotypes that had expanded above 0.001.

The sample taken for sequencing was peripheral blood or thyroid tissue (not recorded which). This clonotype was obtained from an adult woman with Graves' disease, either hyperthyroidism or ophthalmopathy (not recorded which). V gene TRBV5-1 combines with J gene TRBJ2-7; D remains ambiguous. CDR3 sequence (DNA): TGCGCCAGCAGCCTGGGGAACACTGGTGGGAACGAGCAGTACTTC. It codes for CASSLGNTGGNEQYF.